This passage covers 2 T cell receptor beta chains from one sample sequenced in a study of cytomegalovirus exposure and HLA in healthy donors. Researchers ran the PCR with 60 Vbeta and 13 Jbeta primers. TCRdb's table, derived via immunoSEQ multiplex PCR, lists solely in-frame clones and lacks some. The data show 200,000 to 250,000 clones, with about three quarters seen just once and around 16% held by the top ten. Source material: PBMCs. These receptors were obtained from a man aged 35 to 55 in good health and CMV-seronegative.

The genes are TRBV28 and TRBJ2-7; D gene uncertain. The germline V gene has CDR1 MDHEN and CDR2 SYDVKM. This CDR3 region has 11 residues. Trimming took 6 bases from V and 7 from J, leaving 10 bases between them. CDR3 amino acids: CASSRHREQYF. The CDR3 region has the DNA TGTGCCAGCAGCCGCCACCGGGAGCAGTACTTC.

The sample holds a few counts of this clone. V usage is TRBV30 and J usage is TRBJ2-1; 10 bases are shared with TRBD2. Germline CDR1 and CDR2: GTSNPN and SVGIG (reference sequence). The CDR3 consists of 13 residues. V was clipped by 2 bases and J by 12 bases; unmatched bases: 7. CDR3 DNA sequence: TGTGCCTGGAGTAGCGGGAGGGCCTTCGGGCAGTTCTTC. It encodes CAWSSGRAFGQFF.